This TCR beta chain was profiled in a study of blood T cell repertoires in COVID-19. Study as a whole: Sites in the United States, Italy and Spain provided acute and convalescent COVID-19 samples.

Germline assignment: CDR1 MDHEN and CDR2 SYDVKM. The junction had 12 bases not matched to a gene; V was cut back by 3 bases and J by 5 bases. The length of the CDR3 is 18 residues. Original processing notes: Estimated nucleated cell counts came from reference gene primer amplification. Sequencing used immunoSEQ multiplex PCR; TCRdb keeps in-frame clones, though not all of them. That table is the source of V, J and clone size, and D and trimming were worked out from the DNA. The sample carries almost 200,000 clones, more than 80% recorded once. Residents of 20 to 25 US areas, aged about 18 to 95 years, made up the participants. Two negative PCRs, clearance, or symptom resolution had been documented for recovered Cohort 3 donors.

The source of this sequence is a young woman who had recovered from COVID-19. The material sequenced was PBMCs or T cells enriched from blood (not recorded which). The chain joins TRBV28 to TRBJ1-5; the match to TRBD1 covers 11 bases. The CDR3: CASSFVVLDRGLHQPQHF. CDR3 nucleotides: TGTGCCAGCAGTTTTGTAGTACTGGACAGGGGGCTACATCAGCCCCAGCATTTT.